A single sample gave rise to the 13 T cell receptor beta chains below, sequenced in a study of beta chain features in type 1 diabetes. Study observations and caveats: In every one of the four CD4+ subsets, TCRB CDR3s were moderately but significantly shorter in Type 1 diabetes patients.

The whole isolated RNA underwent reverse transcription, so sequencing captured expressed TCRB transcripts. Here immunoSEQ multiplex PCR was the method, and the copy in TCRdb shows in-frame clones only, minus some. The sample yields some 350,000 clones, around an eighth seen once. These receptors' targets are unknown. Sequenced sample: naive CD4+ T cells from blood. These receptors were collected from a woman younger than 30 with type 1 diabetes.

This clone has more than one count but fewer than ten. This chain uses TRBV27 with TRBJ1-1; possible D gene TRBD1, 5 bases. The CDR3 covers 15 residues. V dropped 5 bases and J dropped 0 bases, with 13 bases sitting between them. Germline CDR1 MNHEY, CDR2 SMNVEV (reference sequence). In DNA, the CDR3 is TGTGCCAGCAGTAGGCCGGGACTAATGAACACTGAAGCTTTCTTT. Encoded protein: CASSRPGLMNTEAFF.

In this sample, this clone turned up a few times. The V gene is TRBV7-9, the J gene TRBJ1-5; a possible D gene is TRBD1 (6 bases). The CDR3 contains 16 residues. The germline V gene encodes CDR1 SEHNR and CDR2 FQNEAQ (reference sequence). Trimming left V 4 bases short and J 7 bases short, with 20 bases between. For the CDR3, the DNA is TGTGCCAGCAGCTCACTAAAACCAGGGGTACAGCAGCCCCAGCATTTT. This gives the protein CASSSLKPGVQQPQHF.

Only a few counts were recorded for this clone. This rearrangement joins TRBV7-9 to TRBJ1-2; no definite D call. The germline V gene encodes CDR1 SEHNR and CDR2 FQNEAQ (reference sequence). V was clipped by 5 bases and J by 4 bases, with 14 bases between them. CDR3 length: 14 residues. The CDR3 here is CASSQNAGLYGYTF. The CDR3 DNA reads as TGTGCCAGCAGCCAAAACGCAGGACTCTATGGCTACACCTTC.

V usage is TRBV30 and J usage is TRBJ2-3; possibly TRBD1 for D (5 bases). CDR3 length: 13 amino acids. V was clipped by 7 bases and J by 1 base, with 12 bases between them. From germline, CDR1 is GTSNPN and CDR2 SVGIG (reference sequence). CDR3 protein: CALRGLGTDTQYF. CDR3 DNA sequence: TGTGCCTTAAGGGGATTGGGCACAGATACGCAGTATTTT.

This chain joins TRBV9 and TRBJ2-5; D may be TRBD2 (5 bases). CDR1 is SGDLS, CDR2 YYNGEE, per germline. The CDR3 is made up of 15 amino acids. V was clipped by 2 bases and J by 4 bases, with 15 bases between them. CDR3 nucleotides: TGTGCCAGCAGCGTCCGCGAGGGAGCCCCAGAGACCCAGTACTTC. Translated, it gives CASSVREGAPETQYF.

The genes are TRBV6-5 and TRBJ2-4; D might be TRBD1 (5 bases). This CDR3 has 13 amino acids. The V end was cut by 2 bases, the J end by 14 bases, with 16 bases between. In germline, CDR1 is MNHEY, CDR2 SVGAGI. The CDR3, as DNA: TGTGCCAGCAGTTACCAGGCCTCGACAGTCAAGTACTTC. Its protein product is CASSYQASTVKYF.

The chain is built from TRBV4-3 and TRBJ2-3, with 11 bases fitting TRBD2. CDR1 LGHNA and CDR2 YSLEER come from the germline V gene. The trim removed 1 base at V and 10 bases at J, leaving 4 bases unmatched. The CDR3 has 14 amino acids. The CDR3 nucleotides read TGCGCCAGCAGCCAAGCCCAACTAGCGGGGGCGCAGTATTTT. It codes for CASSQAQLAGAQYF.

This sequence joins TRBV7-2 and TRBJ2-3; 7 nucleotides line up with TRBD2. Germline V gene data show CDR1 as SGHTA and CDR2 as FQGNSA. The CDR3 is 16 residues long. V gave up 0 bases and J gave up 1 base; unmatched junction bases: 4. CDR3 bases: TGTGCCAGCAGCTTAGCGACTCTAGCGGGCACAGATACGCAGTATTTT. The encoded protein is CASSLATLAGTDTQYF.

The chain recombines TRBV5-1 with TRBJ1-2, with 8 bases fitting TRBD1. The junction had 8 bases not matched to a gene; V was cut back by 3 bases and J by 7 bases. CDR1 SGHRS and CDR2 YFSETQ come from the germline V gene. The CDR3 is 14 residues long. Here the CDR3 DNA reads TGCGCCAGCAGCTACGAAACAGGGGGTCGTGGCTACACCTTC. It encodes CASSYETGGRGYTF.

The gene calls are TRBV6-5 and TRBJ2-7, with 8 bases identical to TRBD2. V lost 0 bases, J lost 4 bases, and 5 bases stayed unmatched. The germline V gene encodes CDR1 MNHEY and CDR2 SVGAGI. The CDR3 extends over 15 amino acids. The CDR3: CASSYSGASGYEQYF. The CDR3 nucleotides are TGTGCCAGCAGTTACTCTGGGGCTAGCGGGTACGAGCAGTACTTC.

Only a few counts were recorded for this clone. The chain employs TRBV5-4 and TRBJ2-5; 9 bases are shared with TRBD1. V shed 1 base and J 6 bases; nucleotides not matched to a gene: 7. CDR1 SGHNT and CDR2 YYREEE come from the germline V gene (reference sequence). The CDR3 extends over 15 amino acids. The CDR3 is CASSLSGTGLQTQYF. The CDR3 DNA follows: TGTGCCAGCAGCTTGTCTGGGACAGGGCTTCAGACCCAGTACTTC.

V and J are TRBV19 and TRBJ1-5; D is perhaps TRBD1 (5 bases). CDR3 length: 13 amino acids. Deletions cut 7 bases from V and 9 bases from J, with 16 bases between. CDR1 is LNHDA, CDR2 SQIVND, per germline (reference sequence). The CDR3 loop is CASNFDSRAPQHF. The CDR3 DNA follows: TGTGCCAGTAACTTCGACAGCCGCGCGCCCCAGCATTTT.

The chain carries TRBV18 and TRBJ2-7; D is perhaps TRBD2 (5 bases). Germline V gene data show CDR1 as KGHSH and CDR2 as LQKENI. Deletions cut 5 bases from V and 7 bases from J, with 18 bases between. The CDR3 is 14 residues long. The CDR3 nucleotides read TGTGCCAGCTCATCGTGGGCGGAGACGGGGGAGCAGTACTTC. It yields the protein CASSSWAETGEQYF.